A single sample is the source of the 11 T cell receptor beta chains below, sequenced in a study of CD8+ T cells in alopecia areata. It was cDNA, reverse transcribed from extracted RNA, that served as the sequencing template. Measured with immunoSEQ multiplex PCR; TCRdb has only the in-frame clones, and not every one. The sample includes fewer than 350,000 clones, 55% to 75% seen only once; the top ten take 1.8%. Documented treatment: oral pan-JAK inhibitor, 5-10 mg twice daily. Sequenced material: CD4+ T cells sorted from blood, taken at week 24, from a patient treated with tofacitinib. These receptors all come from a human donor with alopecia areata.

A single count supports this clone. The J gene is TRBJ1-2, the V gene TRBV7-6; D ambiguous. The length of the CDR3 is 13 residues. The germline V gene encodes CDR1 SGHVS and CDR2 FNYEAQ. V shed 3 bases and J shed 7 bases, with 12 bases lying between them. The CDR3 is CASSLTTRGGYTF. For the CDR3, the DNA is TGTGCCAGCAGCTTGACGACTCGGGGTGGCTACACCTTC.

The rearrangement joins TRBV30 to TRBJ2-2; no clear D. Germline loops: CDR1 GTSNPN, CDR2 SVGIG (reference sequence). The CDR3 sequence is 15 residues long. V was pared by 4 bases and J by 6 bases, with 18 bases between. CDR3 nucleotides: TGTGCCTGGATTACCGGTCAGAGTCTACCCGGGGAGCTGTTTTTT. Translating gives CAWITGQSLPGELFF.

In its sample, this clone was seen once. The chain links TRBV12-5 to TRBJ1-5; D may be TRBD1 (5 bases). CDR1 LGHNT and CDR2 FRNRAP come from the germline V gene. Deletions cut 1 base from V and 4 bases from J, with 26 bases between. The CDR3 consists of 20 residues. The CDR3 nucleotides read TGTGCTAGTGGTTTGGCCATAGGGGCAGGGAGACAAATTGGGAATCAGCCCCAGCATTTT. Protein: CASGLAIGAGRQIGNQPQHF.

The genes are TRBV11-2 and TRBJ1-1, with 7 bases that match TRBD1. J lost 1 base, V lost 4 bases, and 3 bases had no gene match. The CDR3 is made up of 14 amino acids. The germline CDR1 and CDR2 sequences are SGHAT and FQNNGV. The CDR3 reads CASSWNRGNTEAFF. The CDR3 nucleotides read TGTGCCAGCAGCTGGAACAGGGGGAACACTGAAGCTTTCTTT.

The rearrangement uses TRBV28 and TRBJ2-3; 7 bases align to TRBD2. From germline, CDR1 is MDHEN and CDR2 SYDVKM. V shed 4 bases and J 4 bases; nucleotides not matched to a gene: 11. The CDR3 is made up of 16 amino acids. The CDR3 nucleotides read TGTGCCAGCAGTTACTCTTGGGGCGGGGGAGCAGATACGCAGTATTTT. Its protein product is CASSYSWGGGADTQYF.

The chain couples TRBV15 to TRBJ2-4; 7 nucleotides align to TRBD2. The CDR3 loop spans 14 amino acids. Germline loops: CDR1 LNHNV, CDR2 YYDKDF (reference sequence). Germline trimming cut 4 bases from V and 8 bases from J; bases unmatched to any gene: 8. The CDR3 sequence: CATSNWGAGDIQYF. As DNA, the CDR3 is TGTGCCACCAGCAATTGGGGCGCGGGGGACATTCAGTACTTC.

The CDR3 region is CASSQELFGPGANVLTF. CDR3 sequence (DNA): TGCGCCAGCAGCCAAGAGTTATTCGGACCTGGGGCCAACGTCCTGACTTTC. The gene calls are TRBV4-3 and TRBJ2-6; D gene unclear. Per germline, CDR1 LGHNA and CDR2 YSLEER. This CDR3 spans 17 amino acids. V was trimmed by 0 bases and J by 2 bases, leaving 11 bases between them.

The rearrangement joins TRBV5-1 to TRBJ2-3; D ambiguous. The CDR3 contains 12 residues. The V gene's germline CDR1 is SGHRS and CDR2 YFSETQ. V lost 4 bases, J lost 3 bases, and 6 bases lay in between. Here the CDR3 DNA reads TGCGCCAGCAGCCGTCTAACAGATACGCAGTATTTT. Encoded protein: CASSRLTDTQYF.

Of note for this clone: Additional DNA sequences in this sample encode the identical CDR3. The V call is TRBV30, the J call TRBJ1-2; D unresolved. Trimming removed 3 bases from V and 4 bases from J, with 9 bases in between. This CDR3 region has 12 residues. Looked up from germline, CDR1 is GTSNPN and CDR2 is SVGIG (reference sequence). CDR3 protein: CAWSPDPYGYTF. DNA for the CDR3: TGTGCCTGGAGCCCAGACCCCTATGGCTACACCTTC.

This clone was seen a single time. The chain combines TRBV7-2 with TRBJ2-7; D tentatively reads TRBD1 or TRBD2 (5 bases each). The CDR3 sequence is 13 residues long. Trimming took off 5 bases at V and 6 bases at J, with 14 bases between the two ends. Germline V gene sequence: CDR1 SGHTA, CDR2 FQGNSA. The CDR3 bases are TGTGCCAGCAGCCCCCAGAGGGGTACCGAGCAGTACTTC. Translated: CASSPQRGTEQYF.

This clone was recorded at least ten times. The chain couples TRBV9 to TRBJ1-1; tentative D call: TRBD1 (5 bases). Germline CDR1 is SGDLS and CDR2 is YYNGEE. Deletions cut 4 bases from V and 3 bases from J, with 10 bases between. The CDR3 totals 13 residues. The chain's CDR3 is CASSPGDDTEAFF. DNA for the CDR3: TGTGCCAGCAGCCCCGGGGACGACACTGAAGCTTTCTTT.